The 9 T cell receptor beta chains given below trace back to one sample, sequenced in a study of T cell changes during pregnancy in multiple sclerosis (dated by TCRdb to between 2018 and 2021). Receptors were amplified or captured by the immunoSEQ multiplex PCR assay. Entries here come from immuneACCESS through TCRdb and include only in-frame sequences with V and J called. Some clones fail to appear in such tables; in the studies checked, an unresolved V gene covers under half of the shortfall, and the cause of the remainder is unknown. This sample gives more than 20,000 clones in total; over 80% of them show up just once. Over 6% of the sample belongs to the ten largest clones. The sequences come from CD8+ T cells from peripheral blood mononuclear cells, collected in the third trimester of pregnancy. The source of these receptors is a female donor with multiple sclerosis, enrolled in a pregnancy study.

This chain uses TRBV5-1 with TRBJ2-7; TRBD2 matches at 8 bases. CDR3 length: 16 residues. Losses at the gene ends were 5 bases for V and 3 bases for J; bases not matched to a gene: 13. CDR1 and CDR2 (germline): SGHRS, YFSETQ. The CDR3, as DNA: TGCGCCAGCAGGGAAAGCGGCCTAGCGGGCGGCTACGAGCAGTACTTC. It is translated as CASRESGLAGGYEQYF.

The V gene is TRBV11-3, the J gene TRBJ2-1; D might be TRBD1 (6 bases). Germline CDR1 is SGHNT and CDR2 is YENEEA. The CDR3 totals 18 residues. V was shortened by 2 bases and J by 8 bases, with 25 bases between the two germline ends. CDR3 sequence reads: CASSLNSVGTGPGDEQFF. CDR3 bases: TGTGCCAGCAGCTTAAACTCCGTCGGCACAGGGCCTGGGGATGAGCAGTTCTTC.

The chain couples TRBV7-2 to TRBJ2-7; 9 nucleotides align to TRBD1. V lost 5 bases to trimming and J lost 3 bases; unmatched junction nucleotides: 2. In germline, CDR1 is SGHTA, CDR2 FQGNSA. The CDR3 is 13 residues long. The CDR3 nucleotides are TGTGCCAGCAGCCGGACAGGGGTCTACGAGCAGTACTTC. Translated, it gives CASSRTGVYEQYF.

This clone was seen a handful of times. Other DNA sequences in the same sample also yield this CDR3. The CDR3 sequence: CASSQARTGGTEAFF. The DNA of the CDR3 is TGTGCCAGCAGCCAGGCACGGACAGGGGGCACTGAAGCTTTCTTT. The J gene is TRBJ1-1, the V gene TRBV4-2, with 10 bases fitting TRBD1. There are 15 residues in the CDR3. Germline CDR1 reads LGHNA; CDR2 reads YNFKEQ. Germline trimming cut 3 bases from V and 4 bases from J; bases unmatched to any gene: 5.

The rearrangement uses TRBV5-1 and TRBJ2-3; 7 nucleotides line up with TRBD1. The CDR3 consists of 15 residues. J lost 0 bases, V lost 4 bases, and 5 bases had no gene match. The germline CDR1 and CDR2 sequences are SGHRS and YFSETQ. As DNA, the CDR3 is TGCGCCAGCAGCCACGGACAGGCGAGCACAGATACGCAGTATTTT. Residues: CASSHGQASTDTQYF. The full variable domain, rest sourced from reference TRBV5-1 and TRBJ2-3, is KAGVTQTPRYLIKTRGQQVTLSCSPISGHRSVSWYQQTPGQGLQFLFEYFSETQRNKGNFPGRFSGRQFSNSRSEMNVSTLELGDSALYLCASSHGQASTDTQYFGPGTRLTVL.

This clone was seen only once. The chain carries TRBV19 and TRBJ1-5; D uncertain. The CDR3 runs to 13 residues. V gave up 3 bases and J gave up 7 bases, with 10 bases separating them. Germline V CDR1 and CDR2: LNHDA, SQIVND (reference sequence). The CDR3 DNA sequence: TGTGCCAGTAGTATCGGTGAACGGCAGCCCCAGCATTTT. It translates to CASSIGERQPQHF.

This chain uses TRBV27 with TRBJ1-1; TRBD1 is a possible D gene (5 bases). The CDR3 totals 15 residues. CDR1 and CDR2 from the germline V gene are MNHEY and SMNVEV (reference sequence). With 0 bases removed from V and 5 bases from J, the gap between germline ends came to 13 bases. The CDR3 nucleotides read TGTGCCAGCAGTTTATCGGTCCAGGGCGAGACTGAAGCTTTCTTT. Its translation is CASSLSVQGETEAFF.

V and J are TRBV7-9 and TRBJ1-4; TRBD1 agrees at 11 bases. Trimming took 4 bases from V and 8 from J; bases not matched to a gene: 6. The CDR3 is made up of 15 amino acids. Looked up from germline, CDR1 is SEHNR and CDR2 is FQNEAQ (reference sequence). The CDR3 DNA is TGTGCCAGCAGCTCAGGACAGGGGGCGCGAGAAAAACTGTTTTTT. Protein product: CASSSGQGAREKLFF. Variable domain in full (rest from reference TRBV7-9 and TRBJ1-4): DTGVSQNPRHKITKRGQNVTFRCDPISEHNRLYWYRQTLGQGPEFLTYFQNEAQLEKSRLLSDRFSAERPKGSFSTLEIQRTEQGDSAMYLCASSSGQGAREKLFFGSGTQLSVL.

V usage is TRBV27 and J usage is TRBJ2-7; 10 positions agree with TRBD2. Germline V lookup: CDR1 MNHEY, CDR2 SMNVEV (reference sequence). The CDR3 has 15 residues. V was pared by 5 bases and J by 1 base, with 5 bases of the junction left unmatched. For the CDR3, the DNA is TGTGCCAGCAGTCCCTCGACTAGCGGGTCCTACGAGCAGTACTTC. This sequence encodes CASSPSTSGSYEQYF.